Following are 15 T cell receptor beta chains from one sample sequenced in a study of blood T cell repertoires in COVID-19. Measured with immunoSEQ multiplex PCR; TCRdb has only the in-frame clones, and not every one. The profile shows over 200,000 clones, around 87% of them singletons. The sample consisted of peripheral blood. The receptors originated from a man aged 55-75 years who had recovered from COVID-19.

The chain recombines TRBV29-1 with TRBJ2-7, with D tentatively TRBD2 (6 bases). V was clipped by 8 bases and J by 3 bases, with 11 bases between them. This CDR3 region has 11 residues. Germline V gives CDR1 SQVTM, CDR2 ANQGSEA. The DNA for the CDR3 is TGCAGCTCTCGGACTAACTACGAGCAGTACTTC. It specifies CSSRTNYEQYF.

The chain recombines TRBV5-6 with TRBJ1-5; 7 positions agree with TRBD1. Germline CDR1 SGHDT, CDR2 YYEEEE. There are 15 residues in the CDR3. Trimming cost V 4 bases and J 3 bases; bases outside gene matches: 7. This chain's CDR3 is CASSARQGPNQPQHF. In DNA, the CDR3 is TGTGCCAGCAGCGCCAGACAGGGTCCCAATCAGCCCCAGCATTTT.

The chain carries TRBV20-1 and TRBJ1-2; perhaps TRBD1 as D (5 bases). Germline-derived CDR1 and CDR2 are DFQATT and SNEGSKA (reference sequence). This CDR3 is 11 amino acids long. Trimming shortened V by 5 bases and J by 4 bases, and 8 bases separated the two germline ends. The CDR3 is CSALTGYGYTF. CDR3 DNA sequence: TGCAGTGCTTTAACAGGCTATGGCTACACCTTC.

The chain recombines TRBV12-3 or TRBV12-4 with TRBJ1-2; unclear D gene. The CDR3 length is 12 residues. Between the trimmed V and J ends, which lost 7 bases and 4 bases, there was a span of 10 bases. CDR3 in DNA: TGTGCCAGCACAGTAGAGGGCTATGGCTACACCTTC. It codes for CASTVEGYGYTF.

J is TRBJ1-4 and V is TRBV5-8; no reliable D call. This CDR3 is built from 15 residues. Trimming removed 4 bases from V and 3 bases from J, with 13 bases in between. In germline, CDR1 is SGHTS, CDR2 YDEGEE. The CDR3 DNA sequence: TGTGCCAGCAGCCTTACGAACGAGTCTAATGAAAAACTGTTTTTT. Protein product: CASSLTNESNEKLFF.

The chain links TRBV10-3 to TRBJ2-3; D unclear. Deletions cut 9 bases from V and 3 bases from J, with 13 bases between. The CDR3 totals 13 residues. Germline CDR1 and CDR2: ENHRY and SYGVKD. The CDR3 here is CAINTQSTDTQYF. For the CDR3, the DNA is TGTGCCATAAACACACAAAGTACAGATACGCAGTATTTT.

This chain connects TRBV7-8 to TRBJ1-6; tentatively, D is TRBD1 (6 bases). Germline lookup yields CDR1 SGHVS and CDR2 FQNEAQ. CDR3 size: 16 residues. V was pared by 1 base and J by 0 bases, with 7 bases between. The CDR3 coding sequence is TGTGCCAGCAGCTTAGGACAGGACTCCTATAATTCACCCCTCCACTTT. It translates to CASSLGQDSYNSPLHF.

This rearrangement joins TRBV2 to TRBJ1-1, with D possibly matching TRBD1 (6 bases). Trimming left V 9 bases short and J 7 bases short, with 18 bases between. The CDR3 runs to 13 residues. From germline, CDR1 is SNHLY and CDR2 FYNNEI. The DNA of the CDR3 is TGTGCCAGGACCCGGGGTCAAGGGGGTGAAGCTTTCTTT. It translates to CARTRGQGGEAFF.

The V gene is TRBV3-1 (or the pseudogene TRBV3-2), the J gene TRBJ2-1; the match to TRBD2 covers 11 bases. Germline V gene sequence: CDR1 LGHDT, CDR2 YNNKEL (reference sequence). The CDR3 loop spans 16 amino acids. J gave up 5 bases and V 6 bases, and 9 bases lay outside the gene matches. CDR3 residues: CASSILGTSGNNEQFF. The CDR3 DNA reads as TGTGCCAGCAGTATTCTTGGGACTAGCGGAAACAATGAGCAGTTCTTC.

J is TRBJ1-5 and V is TRBV6-1; 7 bases align to TRBD1. The junction had 5 bases not matched to a gene; V was cut back by 3 bases and J by 3 bases. The germline V gene has CDR1 MNHNS and CDR2 SASEGT. The CDR3 has 15 residues. CDR3 sequence (DNA): TGTGCCAGCAGTGATTCGGACAGGACCAATCAGCCCCAGCATTTT. It specifies CASSDSDRTNQPQHF.

This rearrangement joins TRBV10-3 to TRBJ2-7; TRBD2 agrees at 10 bases. The germline gives CDR1 ENHRY, CDR2 SYGVKD. The CDR3 extends over 13 amino acids. With V trimmed by 8 bases and J by 5 bases, 6 bases remained unmatched. CDR3 sequence reads: CAIRTSGHDEQYF. CDR3 bases: TGTGCCATCCGGACTAGCGGACACGACGAGCAGTACTTC.

This chain's CDR3 is CASSLGTSGSTDTQYF. The CDR3 nucleotides are TGCGCCAGCAGCTTAGGGACTAGCGGTAGCACAGATACGCAGTATTTT. This chain joins TRBV5-1 and TRBJ2-3, with 11 bases identical to TRBD2. Unmatched junction bases numbered 2, after V lost 2 bases and J lost 0 bases. The length of the CDR3 is 16 residues. The V gene's germline CDR1 is SGHRS and CDR2 YFSETQ.

The V call is TRBV28, the J call TRBJ1-4, with D tentatively TRBD1 (5 bases). Germline CDR1 and CDR2: MDHEN and SYDVKM. This CDR3 spans 14 amino acids. The V and J ends lost 4 bases and 10 bases respectively, with 16 bases between them. The CDR3 region is CASSSPEIRGKLFF. DNA of the CDR3: TGTGCCAGCAGTTCCCCTGAGATAAGGGGAAAACTGTTTTTT.

This sequence joins TRBV5-1 and TRBJ1-6; D may be TRBD1 (6 bases). The CDR3 consists of 16 residues. Trimming left V 4 bases short and J 8 bases short, with 19 bases between. Germline V lookup: CDR1 SGHRS, CDR2 YFSETQ. CDR3 DNA sequence: TGCGCCAGCAGCCCAGGACAGATCGGCGGGTATTCACCCCTCCACTTT. Its translation: CASSPGQIGGYSPLHF.

This clone occurred once. The rearrangement joins TRBV5-1 to TRBJ1-1; D is unclear. V lost 4 bases and J lost 2, with 9 bases in between. The CDR3 extends over 13 amino acids. Germline V CDR1 and CDR2: SGHRS, YFSETQ. The CDR3 region is CASSAGINTEAFF. The CDR3 nucleotides are TGCGCCAGCAGCGCCGGGATCAACACTGAAGCTTTCTTT.